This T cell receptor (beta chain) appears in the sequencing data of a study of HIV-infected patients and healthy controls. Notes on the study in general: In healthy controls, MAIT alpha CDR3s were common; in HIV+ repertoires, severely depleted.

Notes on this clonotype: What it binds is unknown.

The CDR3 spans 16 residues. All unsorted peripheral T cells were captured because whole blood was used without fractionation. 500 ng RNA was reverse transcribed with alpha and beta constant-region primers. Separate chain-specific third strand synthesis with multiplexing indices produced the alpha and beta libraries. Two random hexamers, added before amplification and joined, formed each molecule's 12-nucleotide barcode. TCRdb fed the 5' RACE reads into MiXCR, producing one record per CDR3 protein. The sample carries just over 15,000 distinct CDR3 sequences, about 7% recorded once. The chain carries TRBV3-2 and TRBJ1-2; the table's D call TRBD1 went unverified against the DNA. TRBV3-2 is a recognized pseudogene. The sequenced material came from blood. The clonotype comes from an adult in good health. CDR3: CASSQPTRERNYGYTF. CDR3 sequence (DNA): TGTGCCAGCAGCCAACCCACCAGGGAGAGGAACTATGGCTACACCTTC.